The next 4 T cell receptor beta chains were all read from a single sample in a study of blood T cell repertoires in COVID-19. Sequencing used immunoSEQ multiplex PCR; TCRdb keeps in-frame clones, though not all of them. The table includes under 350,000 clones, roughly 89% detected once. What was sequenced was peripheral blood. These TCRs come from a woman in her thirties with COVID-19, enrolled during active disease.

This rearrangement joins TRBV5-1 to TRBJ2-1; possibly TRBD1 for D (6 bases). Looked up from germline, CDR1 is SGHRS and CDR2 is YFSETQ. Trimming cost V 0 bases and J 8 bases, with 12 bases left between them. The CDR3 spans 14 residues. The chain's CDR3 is CASSLVTGFDEQFF. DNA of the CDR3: TGCGCCAGCAGCTTGGTCACAGGGTTTGATGAGCAGTTCTTC.

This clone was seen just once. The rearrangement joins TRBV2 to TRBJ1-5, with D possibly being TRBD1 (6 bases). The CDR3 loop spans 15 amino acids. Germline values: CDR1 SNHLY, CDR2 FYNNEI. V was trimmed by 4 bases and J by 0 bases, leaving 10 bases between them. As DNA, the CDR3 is TGTGCCAGCAGTGGGGACATCGATAGCAATCAGCCCCAGCATTTT. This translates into CASSGDIDSNQPQHF.

CDR3 sequence: CASSSPGQGATGTEAFF. CDR3 nucleotide sequence: TGTGCCAGCAGCTCGCCCGGGCAGGGGGCGACGGGGACTGAAGCTTTCTTT. The genes are TRBV5-6 and TRBJ1-1; 8 nucleotides match TRBD1. The CDR3 is 17 amino acids. Germline CDR1 is SGHDT and CDR2 is YYEEEE. After removal of 3 bases from V and 5 bases from J, the junction contained 15 bases not matched to a gene.

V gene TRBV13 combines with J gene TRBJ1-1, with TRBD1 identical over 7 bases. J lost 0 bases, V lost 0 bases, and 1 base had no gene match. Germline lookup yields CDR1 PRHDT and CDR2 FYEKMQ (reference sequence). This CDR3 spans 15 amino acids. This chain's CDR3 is CASSLGTGMNTEAFF. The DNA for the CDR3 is TGTGCCAGCAGCTTAGGGACAGGGATGAACACTGAAGCTTTCTTT.